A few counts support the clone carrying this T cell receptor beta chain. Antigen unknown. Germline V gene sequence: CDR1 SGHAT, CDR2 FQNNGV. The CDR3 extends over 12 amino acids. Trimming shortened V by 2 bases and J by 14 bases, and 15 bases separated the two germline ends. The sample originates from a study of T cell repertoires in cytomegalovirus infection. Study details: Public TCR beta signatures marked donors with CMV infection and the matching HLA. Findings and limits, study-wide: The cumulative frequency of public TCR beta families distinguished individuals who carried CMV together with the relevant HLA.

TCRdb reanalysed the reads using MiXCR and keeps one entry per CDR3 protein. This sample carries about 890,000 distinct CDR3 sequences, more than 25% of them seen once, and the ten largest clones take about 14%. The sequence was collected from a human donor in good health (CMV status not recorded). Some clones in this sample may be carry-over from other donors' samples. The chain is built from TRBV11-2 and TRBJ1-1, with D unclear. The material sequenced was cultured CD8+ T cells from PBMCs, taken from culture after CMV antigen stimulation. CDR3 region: CASSLRTSSIFF. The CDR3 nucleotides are TGTGCCAGCAGCTTACGGACTTCGTCGATATTCTTT.